Presented here are 20 T cell receptor beta chains from one specimen sequenced in a study of blood T cell repertoires in COVID-19. Here immunoSEQ multiplex PCR was the method, and the copy in TCRdb shows in-frame clones only, minus some. The sample contains over 200,000 clones, more than 75% of which appear only once. Sequencing used peripheral blood. The receptor set was obtained from a middle-aged woman who had recovered from COVID-19.

V and J are TRBV28 and TRBJ2-1; TRBD2 might be the D (6 bases). The CDR3 is made up of 11 amino acids. The V end was cut by 8 bases, the J end by 10 bases, with 12 bases between. Germline CDR1 MDHEN, CDR2 SYDVKM. In DNA, the CDR3 is TGTGCCAGCCTTCGGAGCGGGGAGCAGTTCTTC. Protein product: CASLRSGEQFF.

A note on this clone: This sample includes further DNA sequences coding for the same CDR3. This chain joins TRBV20-1 and TRBJ2-7; D call uncertain. The V end lost 3 bases, the J end lost 3 bases, and 6 bases lay between the germline ends. The length of the CDR3 is 11 residues. Germline V CDR1 and CDR2: DFQATT, SNEGSKA (reference sequence). The chain's CDR3 is CSARADYEQYF. In nucleotides, the CDR3 is TGCAGTGCTAGGGCCGACTACGAGCAGTACTTC.

The chain carries TRBV14 and TRBJ2-2; 8 bases are a match to TRBD1. The V gene's germline CDR1 is SGHDN and CDR2 FVKESK. CDR3 length: 16 residues. V shed 2 bases, J shed 6 bases, and the junction held 8 bases outside the gene matches. CDR3 amino acids: CASSQIYRGTAGELFF. DNA of the CDR3: TGTGCCAGCAGCCAAATCTACAGGGGGACTGCCGGGGAGCTGTTTTTT.

The chain couples TRBV6-5 to TRBJ1-1; D call uncertain. Germline V gives CDR1 MNHEY, CDR2 SVGAGI. The CDR3 loop spans 15 amino acids. Trimming shortened V by 5 bases and J by 5 bases, and 18 bases separated the two germline ends. The CDR3 loop is CASSTASGSRTEAFF. The CDR3 region has the DNA TGTGCCAGCAGTACAGCCTCCGGGAGTAGGACTGAAGCTTTCTTT.

The chain uses TRBV11-3 and TRBJ1-1; D is uncertain. In germline, CDR1 is SGHNT, CDR2 YENEEA. This CDR3 spans 15 amino acids. Trimming removed 5 bases at V and 0 bases at J, with 13 bases between. Here the CDR3 DNA reads TGTGCCAGCAGCCCGGGGAGCCCCATGAACACTGAAGCTTTCTTT. Translation: CASSPGSPMNTEAFF.

The rearrangement joins TRBV6-2 or TRBV6-3 to TRBJ2-1, with 7 bases aligning to TRBD2. In germline, CDR1 is MNHEY, CDR2 SVGEGT. CDR3 size: 15 residues. The V segment lost 6 bases and the J segment 8 bases; nucleotides outside the gene matches: 13. The CDR3 is CASSRWGRAGDEQFF. As DNA, the CDR3 is TGTGCCAGCAGCCGCTGGGGGAGGGCGGGGGATGAGCAGTTCTTC.

This chain joins TRBV27 and TRBJ2-7; 12 bases line up with TRBD2. The CDR3 has 15 amino acids. The germline V gene encodes CDR1 MNHEY and CDR2 SMNVEV (reference sequence). The V gene end was trimmed by 5 bases and the J gene end by 2 bases; junction bases not matched to a gene: 4. In DNA form, the CDR3 reads TGTGCCAGCAGTACACTAGCGGGAGGTACCTACGAGCAGTACTTC. It is translated as CASSTLAGGTYEQYF.

The table lists this clone with a count of one. This CDR3 is CASRADRGLGGANVLTF. In DNA, the CDR3 is TGTGCCAGCAGGGCAGACAGGGGGCTTGGTGGGGCCAACGTCCTGACTTTC. V and J are TRBV28 and TRBJ2-6; TRBD1 agrees at 10 bases. Looked up from germline, CDR1 is MDHEN and CDR2 is SYDVKM. The CDR3 loop spans 17 amino acids. V was clipped by 6 bases and J by 3 bases; unmatched bases: 8.

This chain links TRBV7-2 with TRBJ2-5; 7 nucleotides match TRBD2. The V gene's germline CDR1 is SGHTA and CDR2 FQGNSA. Trimming at V came to 5 bases and at J to 2 bases, leaving 5 bases not matched to a gene. CDR3 length: 14 amino acids. The CDR3 loop is CASSGGGGQETQYF. CDR3 nucleotides: TGTGCCAGCAGCGGGGGGGGTGGACAAGAGACCCAGTACTTC.

The chain has TRBV30 and TRBJ1-5; a weak D match, TRBD1 (5 bases). CDR1 is GTSNPN, CDR2 SVGIG, per germline (reference sequence). V was cut by 0 bases and J by 1 base, with 16 bases left in between. This CDR3 is built from 17 residues. In DNA form, the CDR3 reads TGTGCCTGGAGTGTACGGCGCCAGGGAGGGAGCAATCAGCCCCAGCATTTT. Translated: CAWSVRRQGGSNQPQHF.

This sequence joins TRBV7-2 and TRBJ2-7; TRBD2 is a possible D gene (5 bases). CDR3 length: 15 amino acids. V was clipped by 5 bases and J by 6 bases, with 20 bases between them. From germline, CDR1 is SGHTA and CDR2 FQGNSA. CDR3 region: CASSPGPNLGSEQYV. The CDR3 region has the DNA TGTGCCAGCAGCCCAGGACCGAATCTAGGGAGCGAGCAGTACGTC.

This chain joins TRBV7-6 and TRBJ2-2, with D possibly being TRBD1 (6 bases). Germline CDR1 is SGHVS and CDR2 is FNYEAQ. The CDR3 sequence is 19 residues long. Trimming removed 0 bases at V and 4 bases at J, with 21 bases between. The CDR3 DNA is TGTGCCAGCAGCTTAGCGGTGAGAGGACAGTCGGTTCCCACCGGGGAGCTGTTTTTT. Protein: CASSLAVRGQSVPTGELFF.

This chain joins TRBV12-3 or TRBV12-4 and TRBJ1-2, with D uncertain. V was shortened by 5 bases and J by 2 bases, with 9 bases between the two germline ends. The length of the CDR3 is 13 residues. This CDR3 reads CASSRQANYGYTF. DNA for the CDR3: TGTGCCAGCAGTCGGCAGGCAAACTATGGCTACACCTTC.

This clone has more than one count but fewer than ten. The chain has TRBV7-3 and TRBJ2-2; 12 positions match TRBD2. This CDR3 is 17 amino acids long. Trimming removed 2 bases from V and 6 bases from J; junction bases left unmatched: 7. Germline CDR1 reads SGHTA; CDR2 reads FQGTGA. The CDR3 loop reads CASSLASGRAGAGELFF. The DNA of the CDR3 is TGTGCCAGCAGCTTAGCTAGCGGGAGGGCCGGAGCCGGGGAGCTGTTTTTT.

The chain uses TRBV4-3 and TRBJ1-6; a possible D gene is TRBD1 (5 bases). V shed 0 bases and J shed 7 bases, with 13 bases lying between them. This CDR3 has 16 amino acids. Looked up from germline, CDR1 is LGHNA and CDR2 is YSLEER. The CDR3 DNA sequence: TGCGCCAGCAGCCAAGACCAGGGACTCAGGAATTCACCCCTCCACTTT. Its protein is CASSQDQGLRNSPLHF.

The J gene is TRBJ1-6, the V gene TRBV5-1; 11 bases are shared with TRBD1. J was trimmed by 9 bases and V by 0 bases; bases with no gene match: 5. Germline-derived CDR1 and CDR2 are SGHRS and YFSETQ. CDR3 length: 16 residues. CDR3: CASSLALGTGGSPLHF. The CDR3 DNA reads TGCGCCAGCAGCTTGGCCCTGGGGACAGGGGGTTCACCCCTCCACTTT.

The chain joins TRBV19 to TRBJ1-5; 9 nucleotides agree with TRBD1. CDR3 length: 18 residues. The J segment lost 1 base and the V segment lost 3 bases, leaving 10 bases of the junction unmatched. CDR1 and CDR2 from the germline V gene are LNHDA and SQIVND (reference sequence). CDR3 in DNA: TGTGCCAGTAGTATGGGGCCGGGACAGGGAGCAAGCAATCAGCCCCAGCATTTT. Encoded protein: CASSMGPGQGASNQPQHF.

This chain's CDR3 is CASSQAPGGDEQFF. The CDR3 DNA follows: TGTGCCAGCAGCCAAGCTCCGGGGGGGGATGAGCAGTTCTTC. V and J are TRBV4-2 and TRBJ2-1; TRBD2 aligns across 8 bases. Germline V gene sequence: CDR1 LGHNA, CDR2 YNFKEQ. Trimming removed 1 base from V and 8 bases from J; junction bases left unmatched: 4. This CDR3 has 14 amino acids.

The rearrangement joins TRBV18 to TRBJ2-5, with D perhaps matching TRBD1 (6 bases). Germline V gives CDR1 KGHSH, CDR2 LQKENI. V dropped 0 bases and J dropped 7 bases, with 15 bases sitting between them. This CDR3 is built from 15 residues. The CDR3 protein is CASSPPGTSRGTQYF. The CDR3 DNA reads TGTGCCAGCTCACCACCCGGGACATCTCGAGGGACCCAGTACTTC. Complete variable domain (other parts from reference TRBV18 and TRBJ2-5): NAGVMQNPRHLVRRRGQEARLRCSPMKGHSHVYWYRQLPEEGLKFMVYLQKENIIDESGMPKERFSAEFPKEGPSILRIQQVVRGDSAAYFCASSPPGTSRGTQYFGPGTRLLVL.

The chain combines TRBV10-3 with TRBJ1-1; 10 bases are shared with TRBD1. Trimming at V came to 10 bases and at J to 0 bases, leaving 8 bases not matched to a gene. Germline values: CDR1 ENHRY, CDR2 SYGVKD. The CDR3 contains 15 residues. The CDR3 sequence is CATRQGAGVNTEAFF. The CDR3 nucleotides read TGTGCCACCAGACAGGGGGCCGGGGTGAACACTGAAGCTTTCTTT.